This is a list of T cell receptor beta chains from one sample in a study of cytomegalovirus exposure and HLA in healthy donors. The protocol was immunoSEQ multiplex PCR, while the TCRdb copy is restricted to in-frame clones and leaves out a portion. This sample has approximately 190,000 clones, with over 80% found just once. Source material: PBMCs. The receptors were sampled from a man between 35 and 55 years old in good health and CMV-seropositive. CDR3s include the opening cysteine and the closing phenylalanine or tryptophan. The D gene is left open where the match is weak.

J	V	D	CDR3	DNA
TRBJ1-1	TRBV5-1	.	CASSLGWGGMNTEAFF	TGCGCCAGCAGCCTGGGGTGGGGGGGCATGAACACTGAAGCTTTCTTT
TRBJ2-7	TRBV30	.	CAWSGGGGYEQYF	TGTGCCTGGAGTGGAGGGGGGGGGTACGAGCAGTACTTC
TRBJ2-7	TRBV7-2	.	CASSLASMGEYF	TGTGCCAGCAGCTTAGCTTCCATGGGCGAGTACTTC
TRBJ2-2	TRBV7-8	.	CASGISTGNTGELFF	TGTGCCAGCGGTATATCTACAGGGAACACCGGGGAGCTGTTTTTT
TRBJ2-3	TRBV2	TRBD1	CASGRDRYTQYF	TGTGCCAGCGGCCGGGACAGGTATACGCAGTATTTT
TRBJ1-2	TRBV4-3	TRBD1	CASSQALRDRGRGYTF	TGCGCCAGCAGCCAAGCCCTCCGGGACAGGGGGCGAGGCTACACCTTC
TRBJ1-2	TRBV7-6	.	CLVTGLYGYTF	TGCCTTGTTACAGGGTTATATGGCTACACCTTC
TRBJ1-2	TRBV30	.	CAYPLRGYGYTF	TGTGCCTACCCGCTCAGGGGCTATGGCTACACCTTC
TRBJ1-2	TRBV30	.	CAWSGTERFDYGYTF	TGTGCCTGGAGTGGTACTGAGAGATTTGACTATGGCTACACCTTC
TRBJ2-1	TRBV27	TRBD2	CASSSLQRGPYNEQFF	TGTGCCAGCAGTTCCCTCCAGCGGGGGCCCTACAATGAGCAGTTCTTC
TRBJ2-5	TRBV19	TRBD2	CASSIVSGGVQETQYF	TGTGCCAGTAGTATCGTGAGCGGGGGGGTACAAGAGACCCAGTACTTC
TRBJ1-2	TRBV10-3	TRBD1	CAISESGTGSYGYTF	TGTGCCATCAGTGAGTCGGGGACAGGATCCTATGGCTACACCTTC
TRBJ2-3	TRBV4-1	TRBD1	CASSPTGTGGPDTQYF	TGCGCCAGCAGCCCGACCGGGACAGGGGGCCCAGATACGCAGTATTTT
TRBJ2-2	TRBV29-1	TRBD1	CSVNDRGGTGELFF	TGCAGCGTAAATGACAGGGGGGGCACCGGGGAGCTGTTTTTT
TRBJ2-7	TRBV5-6	TRBD2	CASSLVLAGSHSYEQYF	TGTGCCAGCAGCTTGGTGCTAGCGGGGTCCCATTCCTACGAGCAGTACTTC
TRBJ1-2	TRBV28	TRBD1	CASSSPGQVGGYGYTF	TGTGCCAGCAGTTCCCCCGGACAGGTTGGGGGCTATGGCTACACCTTC
TRBJ1-4	TRBV5-6	TRBD1	CASSSGQTGANEKLFF	TGTGCCAGCAGCTCGGGACAGACTGGGGCTAATGAAAAACTGTTTTTT
TRBJ2-7	TRBV19	TRBD1	CASSVSPPGQIYEQYF	TGTGCCAGTAGTGTGTCCCCACCGGGACAGATATACGAGCAGTACTTC
TRBJ1-2	TRBV27	TRBD1	CASSSRGQNYGYTF	TGTGCCAGCAGTTCACGGGGACAGAACTATGGCTACACCTTC
TRBJ1-1	TRBV6-1	.	CASTHGGPGTEAFF	TGTGCCAGCACCCACGGGGGGCCAGGAACTGAAGCTTTCTTT
TRBJ1-6	TRBV6-5	.	CASRSQGRSPPHF	TGTGCCAGCAGGTCACAGGGTCGGTCACCCCCCCACTTT